This TCR beta chain was identified in a study of T-cell reconstitution after alpha-beta-depleted transplantation in children. The germline CDR1 and CDR2 sequences are SNHLY and FYNNEI. CDR3 length: 13 residues. Trimming stripped 6 bases from V and 3 bases from J, with 11 bases between. A remark on this clonotype: Its antigen is undetermined.

General study results and limits: Expanded clones from the graft, numbering several hundred, reportedly supplied alpha-beta T cells about two months after transplant. The main origin of T-cell counts and diversity one year after transplant was newly produced T cells.

During its preparation, the TCRbeta library received unique molecular identifiers. TCRdb reprocessed the PCR reads via MiXCR and lists one record per CDR3 protein. The sample yields about a million distinct CDR3 sequences, around 30% seen once. Sequences were derived from PBMCs, mostly from graft donor cells, sampled 360 days after TCRalphabeta/CD19-depleted stem cell transplant. The TCR comes from a boy in the first two years of life who had a stem cell transplant for SCID, so the T cells may come from the graft donor. This chain joins TRBV2 and TRBJ2-5; D ambiguous. The CDR3 reads CASSPHTKETQYF. DNA of the CDR3: TGTGCCAGCAGCCCGCACACTAAAGAGACCCAGTACTTC.